The 14 T cell receptor beta chains below were found in one sample sequenced in a study of blood T cells in healthy people across ages (dated by TCRdb to between 2014 and 2017). The library was made by 5' RACE. The data were produced on an Illumina HiSeq 2500. A second PCR of roughly 6 to 12 cycles was run with a J-beta primer mix and a sample-barcoded 5' primer. TCRdb's own reprocessing of the public reads used fastp at Q25 and MiXCR and kept productive beta chains. Every CDR3 protein is listed once, alongside the most common genes and DNA of its rows. In this sample the table shows hundreds of thousands of distinct CDR3 sequences, 44% of which occur a single time. The ten biggest clones cover about 19% of the sample. The sample taken for sequencing was blood. These receptors were obtained from a man aged 60 to 75 in good health.

A note on this clonotype: One end of the junction does not line up with germline, which may come from a read error. V is TRBV4-1 and J is TRBJ1-6; no clear D. The CDR3 runs 17 residues. Germline V gene sequence: CDR1 MGHRA, CDR2 YSYEKL. The CDR3 region has the DNA TGCGTCAGCAGCCAAGTTGTCTTAAGCTCCTATAATTCACCCCTCCACTTT. Its protein product is CVSSQVVLSSYNSPLHF.

This rearrangement joins TRBV2 to TRBJ2-7; TRBD1 is a possible D gene (5 bases). Trimming removed 5 bases at V and 3 bases at J, with 11 bases between. Germline V gene data show CDR1 as SNHLY and CDR2 as FYNNEI. The CDR3 loop spans 13 amino acids. Here the CDR3 reads CASSSTVLYEQYF. CDR3 DNA: TGTGCCAGCAGTTCGACAGTTCTCTACGAGCAGTACTTC.

V usage is TRBV15 and J usage is TRBJ2-1; TRBD2 aligns across 10 bases. The CDR3 runs to 16 residues. The V gene's germline CDR1 is LNHNV and CDR2 YYDKDF (reference sequence). J gave up 5 bases and V 2 bases, and 6 bases lay outside the gene matches. In DNA form, the CDR3 reads TGTGCCACCAGCAGACCAGGACTAGCGGCAAACAATGAGCAGTTCTTC. It specifies CATSRPGLAANNEQFF.

The chain combines TRBV7-2 with TRBJ1-2; no firm D call. CDR3 length: 13 amino acids. Trimming removed 5 bases at V and 1 base at J, with 8 bases between. Germline CDR1 is SGHTA and CDR2 is FQGNSA. CDR3 region: CASSVQSNYGYTF. CDR3 DNA: TGTGCCAGCAGCGTACAGAGTAACTATGGCTACACCTTC.

The sample holds a few counts of this clonotype. The chain has TRBV5-6 and TRBJ1-2; D not certain. V was cut by 4 bases and J by 4 bases, with 8 bases left in between. The CDR3 has 12 amino acids. Germline loops: CDR1 SGHDT, CDR2 YYEEEE. CDR3 in amino acids: CASSGPGYGYTF. The CDR3 DNA reads as TGTGCCAGCAGCGGTCCAGGCTATGGCTACACCTTC.

The chain carries TRBV20-1 and TRBJ2-3; no clear D gene. This CDR3 has 13 amino acids. CDR1 DFQATT and CDR2 SNEGSKA come from the germline V gene (reference sequence). V lost 8 bases and J 2 bases, leaving 14 bases between the germline ends. Here the CDR3 DNA reads TGCAGTCGACTTGGGTGGGACACAGATACGCAGTATTTT. It yields the protein CSRLGWDTDTQYF.

The chain combines TRBV25-1 with TRBJ2-1; D might be TRBD2 (6 bases). The germline CDR1 and CDR2 sequences are MGHDK and SYGVNS. Between the trimmed V and J ends, which lost 1 base and 12 bases, there was a span of 10 bases. The length of the CDR3 is 12 residues. The CDR3 DNA reads as TGTGCCAGCAGTGAATCACTAGCCCCGCAGTTCTTC. This codes for CASSESLAPQFF. Variable domain in full (rest from reference TRBV25-1 and TRBJ2-1): EADIYQTPRYLVIGTGKKITLECSQTMGHDKMYWYQQDPGMELHLIHYSYGVNSTEKGDLSSESTVSRIRTEHFPLTLESARPSHTSQYLCASSESLAPQFFGPGTRLTVL.

This clonotype showed up just a few times. The chain recombines TRBV7-2 with TRBJ2-3; TRBD2 agrees at 8 bases. This CDR3 contains 16 residues. CDR1 is SGHTA, CDR2 FQGNSA, per germline. With 1 base clipped from V and 3 bases from J, the junction kept 6 bases outside the gene matches. As DNA, the CDR3 is TGTGCCAGCAGCTTAGGGCGGGGCGGGGGGACAGATACGCAGTATTTT. Translated, it gives CASSLGRGGGTDTQYF.

V usage is TRBV4-3 and J usage is TRBJ1-6; D unclear. From germline, CDR1 is LGHNA and CDR2 YSLEER. V was clipped by 1 base and J by 0 bases, with 13 bases between them. The CDR3 has 18 residues. CDR3 region: CASSQASQTSSYNSPLHF. The CDR3 DNA sequence: TGCGCCAGCAGCCAAGCCTCACAGACGAGCTCCTATAATTCACCCCTCCACTTT.

This clonotype was seen a few times. CDR3 in amino acids: CASSYSIRSGPGASEKLFF. The CDR3, as DNA: TGTGCCAGCAGTTACTCGATCAGGTCGGGTCCAGGCGCAAGTGAAAAACTGTTTTTT. The rearrangement joins TRBV6-2 or TRBV6-3 to TRBJ1-4, with unresolved D. V was trimmed by 0 bases and J by 7 bases, leaving 24 bases between them. Germline CDR1 reads MNHEY; CDR2 reads SVGEGT. This CDR3 contains 19 residues.

The table lists this clonotype with a few counts. The V and J genes are TRBV15 and TRBJ1-1; weak D call: TRBD1 (5 bases). The CDR3 extends over 15 amino acids. V lost 1 base to trimming and J lost 1 base, with 10 bases between them. Germline V CDR1 and CDR2: LNHNV, YYDKDF (reference sequence). CDR3 nucleotides: TGTGCCACCAGCAGAGCTCCGGGGACGAACACTGAAGCTTTCTTT. It is translated as CATSRAPGTNTEAFF.

The genes are TRBV2 and TRBJ1-2; 8 nucleotides match TRBD1. Germline V lookup: CDR1 SNHLY, CDR2 FYNNEI. This CDR3 has 14 residues. With V trimmed by 2 bases and J by 4 bases, 3 bases remained unmatched. CDR3 sequence: CASSEWTGTYGYTF. The CDR3 bases are TGTGCCAGCAGTGAATGGACAGGGACCTATGGCTACACCTTC.

This clonotype came up a few times. The chain links TRBV27 to TRBJ1-6, with TRBD1 matching over 7 bases. J lost 6 bases, V lost 5 bases, and 10 bases had no gene match. The CDR3 runs 16 residues. Germline CDR1 and CDR2: MNHEY and SMNVEV (reference sequence). For the CDR3, the DNA is TGTGCCAGCAGTAGGATGGCAGGGGGGTTTAATTCACCCCTCCACTTT. Protein sequence: CASSRMAGGFNSPLHF.

The V and J genes are TRBV24-1 and TRBJ2-3; 12 bases fit TRBD2. The CDR3 sequence is 15 residues long. Trimming cost V 3 bases and J 5 bases; bases outside gene matches: 2. Germline V gene lookup returns CDR1 KGHDR and CDR2 SFDVKD. The CDR3 DNA reads as TGTGCCACCAGTGATAGACTAGCGGGGGAAGATACGCAGTATTTT. It encodes CATSDRLAGEDTQYF.